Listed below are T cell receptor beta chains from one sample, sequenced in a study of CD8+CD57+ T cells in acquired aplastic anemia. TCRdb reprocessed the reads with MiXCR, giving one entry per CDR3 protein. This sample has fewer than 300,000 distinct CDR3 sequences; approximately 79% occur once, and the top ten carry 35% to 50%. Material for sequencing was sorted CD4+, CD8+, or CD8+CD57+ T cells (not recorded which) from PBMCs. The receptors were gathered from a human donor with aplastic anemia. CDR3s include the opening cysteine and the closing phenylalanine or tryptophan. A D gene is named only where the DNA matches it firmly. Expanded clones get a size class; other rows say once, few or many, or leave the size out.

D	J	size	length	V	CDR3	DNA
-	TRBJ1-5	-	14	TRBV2	CATSLGRAGGDQHF	TGTGCCACCAGTCTTGGACGAGCGGGAGGTGATCAGCATTTT
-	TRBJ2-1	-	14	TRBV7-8	CASSLPGLGDTQFF	TGTGCCAGCAGCTTACCGGGCCTCGGTGATACGCAGTTCTTC
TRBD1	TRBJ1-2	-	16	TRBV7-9	CASSTDRDGNEYGYTF	TGTGCCAGCAGCACGGACAGGGACGGGAACGAATATGGCTACACCTTC
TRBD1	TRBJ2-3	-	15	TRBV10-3	CAISRTGLTTDTQYF	TGTGCCATCAGCCGGACAGGGTTGACCACAGATACGCAGTATTTT
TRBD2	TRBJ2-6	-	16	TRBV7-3	CASSQVASWTSGLLTF	TGTGCCAGCAGTCAAGTGGCATCGTGGACTAGCGGCCTCCTGACTTTC
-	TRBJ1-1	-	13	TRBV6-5	CASSDSTYTEAFF	TGTGCCAGCAGCGACAGCACTTACACTGAAGCTTTCTTT
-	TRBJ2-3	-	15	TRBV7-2	CASSFQRASTDTQYF	TGTGCCAGCAGCTTCCAGCGGGCTAGCACAGATACGCAGTATTTT
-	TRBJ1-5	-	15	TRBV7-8	CASSVATAPNPHYHF	TGTGCCAGCAGCGTAGCGACCGCCCCCAATCCGCACTATCATTTT
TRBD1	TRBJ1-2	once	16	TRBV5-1	CASSSEDRGLDYGYTF	TGCGCCAGCAGCTCAGAGGACAGGGGCTTGGACTATGGCTACACCTTC
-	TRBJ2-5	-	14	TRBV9	CASNLQGGLETQYF	TGTGCCAGCAATCTTCAGGGGGGGTTAGAGACCCAGTACTTC
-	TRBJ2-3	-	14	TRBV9	CASGFAGTATPYYF	TGTGCCAGCGGGTTCGCGGGCACAGCTACGCCGTATTATTTT
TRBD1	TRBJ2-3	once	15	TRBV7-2	CASSLRGGADYSYNF	TGTGCCAGCAGCTTGAGAGGGGGCGCCGACTATAGCTACAATTTT
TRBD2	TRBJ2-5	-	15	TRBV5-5	CASSPRTATSDNQYF	TGTGCCAGCAGCCCTCGGACGGCGACTAGCGATAACCAGTACTTC
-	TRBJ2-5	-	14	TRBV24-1	CATSSSSKQETQYF	TGTGCCACCAGTAGCAGCAGTAAGCAAGAGACGCAGTACTTC
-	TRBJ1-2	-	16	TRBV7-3	CASSLAGDGLVDGYTF	TGTGCCAGCAGCTTGGCGGGGGACGGGCTCGTTGATGGCTACACCTTC
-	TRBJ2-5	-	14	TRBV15	CATHSGSDHDTQYF	TGTGCCACCCACAGTGGTTCAGACCACGATACCCAGTACTTC
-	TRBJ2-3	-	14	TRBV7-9	CASSLVAGAQSLCF	TGTGCCAGCAGCTTAGTGGCCGGGGCCCAGTCGTTGTGTTTT
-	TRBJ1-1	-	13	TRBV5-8	CASSLRDVTEAFF	TGTGCCAGCAGCTTGAGGGACGTCACTGAAGCTTTCTTT
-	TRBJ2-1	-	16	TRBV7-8	CASSDRQTPRGAQQFF	TGTGCCAGCAGCGACCGACAGACCCCTCGGGGCGCCCAGCAGTTCTTC
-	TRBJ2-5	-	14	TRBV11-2	CASSPDFEQETQYF	TGTGCCAGCAGCCCGGACTTTGAGCAAGAGACCCAGTACTTC
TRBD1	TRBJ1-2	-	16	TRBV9	CASSTLMGQGGYGYTF	TGTGCCAGCAGCACATTGATGGGACAGGGTGGATATGGCTACACCTTC
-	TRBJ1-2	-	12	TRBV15	CATSRDGGGYTF	TGTGCCACCAGCAGAGATGGTGGGGGCTACACCTTC
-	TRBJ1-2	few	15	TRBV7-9	CAGQGARETQYFGPF	-
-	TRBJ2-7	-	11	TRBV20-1	CSASVGSTSDF	TGCAGTGCTAGTGTGGGTAGTACTTCGGACTTC
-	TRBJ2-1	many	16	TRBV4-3	CASSPFTGWSGNEQFF	TGCGCCAGCAGCCCTTTCACAGGGTGGAGTGGCAATGAGCAGTTCTTC